This T cell receptor beta chain was sequenced in a study of cytomegalovirus exposure and HLA in healthy donors (dated by TCRdb to about 2017). Turning to the overall study: A later analysis indicated that the 90 to 150 validation repertoires were generated on the platform also employed for the 700 or so repertoires of the first cohort. The study aimed to test whether cataloging public T cell receptors could reveal signatures of past pathogen exposure. Besides the first cohort of hundreds of subjects, a separate validation cohort made up of roughly 120 different subjects was used. The study combined high-throughput TCR immunosequencing, statistical association of individual TCRs with disease status, and machine learning to predict cytomegalovirus infection status. Overall study results and their limits: Subsequent analysis determined that TCRs grouped into clusters in the first cohort also showed a tendency toward co-occurrence across the approximately 110 validation repertoires, and roughly 94% of cluster scores exceeded 0. The classifier was reported to diagnose cytomegalovirus status with high specificity and sensitivity in both the original cohort and the validation cohort. Most TCR sequences were observed very rarely across donors, whereas some public TCRs were present in many individuals. In the study, some 160 TCR beta chains were listed as associated with cytomegalovirus. All 120 or so repertoires were used to score co-occurrence in the validation cohort in a later analysis, because that analysis had no HLA typing for the cohort. Three of the identified cytomegalovirus-associated TCR beta chains were confirmed in vitro to be specific for cytomegalovirus antigens. According to the authors, the approach could potentially be generalized to other disease states and immunological phenotypes.

From the cysteine up to the phenylalanine, the CDR3 has a length of 15 residues. Left in the record is the CDR3 DNA by itself, 45 bases read in frame from the first base. In the germline V gene, CDR1 corresponds to MNHEY and CDR2 to SVGAGI. V and J are truncated by 6 bases and 0 bases respectively, leaving an intervening sequence of 12 bases. The library was produced with the immunoSEQ multiplex PCR assay. The study's own analysis went as follows. To diagnose cytomegalovirus status from the catalog of TCR beta chain sequences, a statistical classification framework was built. The immuneACCESS repertoire file appears here via TCRdb, limited to in-frame rearrangements. These files lack a portion of the clones; in checked studies, under half of the deficit traces to unresolved V genes, and the cause of the others is not known. D and trimming come from the DNA, and the V and J calls and clone size come from that table. Counted in this sample were more than 95,000 clones; 90% to 96% of them appeared once. The biggest ten clones account for less than 2% of the sample.

The donors were included in the validation cohort of over a hundred subjects, a group kept apart from the roughly 700-subject first cohort. Turning to this clone: Its cognate antigen has yet to be identified. Base-call qualities are not available, and no considerably larger clone is one nucleotide away.

Recombination joined TRBV6-5 with TRBJ2-1; too little of a D gene remains to name it. The clonotype originates from a man aged 18 to 30 in good health and CMV-seronegative. The material sequenced was PBMCs. The CDR3 region has the sequence CASSKTPSSYNEQFF. The nucleotide sequence is TGTGCCAGCAGCAAGACACCGAGCTCCTACAATGAGCAGTTCTTC.